The 6 T cell receptor beta chains presented below share a single source sample, sequenced in a study of coeliac disease. Only in-frame clones appear in the TCRdb table, and some are missing; sequencing was by immunoSEQ multiplex PCR. The repertoire holds approximately 3,000 clones, with about 71% as singletons. Material: intraepithelial lymphocytes from the gut. These receptors were collected from a man aged 18-30 years with celiac disease on a gluten-free diet.

The chain joins TRBV7-7 to TRBJ2-1, with D unclear. CDR1 is SSHAT, CDR2 FNYEAQ, per germline (reference sequence). The V end was cut by 1 base, the J end by 8 bases, with 12 bases between. This CDR3 spans 14 amino acids. The CDR3 here is CASSLGPGSYEQFF. The CDR3 DNA follows: TGTGCCAGCAGCTTAGGCCCAGGTTCTTATGAGCAGTTCTTC.

The gene calls are TRBV5-4 and TRBJ2-1, with TRBD1 identical over 9 bases. The germline CDR1 and CDR2 sequences are SGHNT and YYREEE (reference sequence). This CDR3 spans 15 amino acids. J gave up 3 bases and V 4 bases, and 5 bases lay outside the gene matches. The CDR3 bases are TGTGCCAGCAGCGGAGGACAGGGGAGCTACAATGAGCAGTTCTTC. Amino acids: CASSGGQGSYNEQFF.

This chain links TRBV6-5 with TRBJ2-5, with TRBD2 matching 13 bases. The CDR3 loop spans 15 amino acids. CDR1 MNHEY and CDR2 SVGAGI come from the germline V gene. Trimming took 6 bases from V and 7 from J; bases not matched to a gene: 8. CDR3 sequence: CASSRGLAGAGTQYF. The CDR3 DNA follows: TGTGCCAGCAGCAGAGGACTAGCGGGGGCAGGGACCCAGTACTTC.

Only one count was recorded for this clone. V usage is TRBV12-5 and J usage is TRBJ2-2; perhaps TRBD1 as D (5 bases). Germline V lookup: CDR1 LGHNT, CDR2 FRNRAP. V was cut by 8 bases and J by 2 bases, with 12 bases left in between. CDR3 size: 14 residues. CDR3 sequence (DNA): TGTGCTAGTACGTTAGGGGCAAACACCGGGGAGCTGTTTTTT. Translating gives CASTLGANTGELFF.

This clone was found a few times. The chain carries TRBV4-2 and TRBJ2-3, with D possibly matching TRBD1 (6 bases). Trimming pared 0 bases from V and 2 bases from J, leaving 12 bases between. The CDR3 runs to 16 residues. Looked up from germline, CDR1 is LGHNA and CDR2 is YNFKEQ. CDR3 in amino acids: CASSQDVRGITDTQYF. The CDR3 DNA reads TGTGCCAGCAGCCAAGATGTCAGGGGCATCACAGATACGCAGTATTTT.

The chain couples TRBV4-2 to TRBJ2-7; D gene unclear. V lost 0 bases and J lost 2, with 5 bases in between. The CDR3 contains 13 residues. Per germline, CDR1 LGHNA and CDR2 YNFKEQ. The chain's CDR3 is CASSQDLAYEQYF. In nucleotides, the CDR3 is TGTGCCAGCAGCCAAGATCTAGCCTACGAGCAGTACTTC.